The rows below give T cell receptor beta chains drawn from one sample of a study of T cell responses to AZD1222 COVID-19 vaccine. Sequenced by immunoSEQ multiplex PCR; TCRdb stores in-frame clones only, minus some. The sample has about 92,000 clones, 80% to 90% seen once. The sample here was peripheral blood, taken on day 0 of AZD1222 vaccination. The receptor set was obtained from an adult in good health. The CDR3 runs from the conserved cysteine through the conserved F or W. The D gene is left open where the match is weak. Only some rows state a clone size, as once, few, many or a class for expanded clones.

TRBJ2-1 | TRBV24-1 | - | - | CASRPGPQVTSRYNEQFF | TGTGCCAGCAGACCGGGACCCCAGGTTACTAGTAGGTACAATGAGCAGTTCTTC
TRBJ2-2 | TRBV27 | - | - | CGCSRTRTGELFF | TGTGGGTGTTCCAGGACGAGGACCGGGGAGCTGTTTTTT
TRBJ2-7 | TRBV13 | TRBD1 | - | CASSSRGQGNSYEQYF | TGTGCCAGCAGCTCCCGGGGACAGGGGAATTCCTACGAGCAGTACTTC
TRBJ1-2 | TRBV5-1 | - | - | CASRVQGGGNYGYTF | TGCGCCAGCAGAGTACAGGGAGGAGGTAACTATGGCTACACCTTC
TRBJ2-7 | TRBV6-2/TRBV6-3 | - | - | CASTPTGYEQYF | TGTGCCAGCACCCCCACGGGCTACGAGCAGTACTTC
TRBJ2-5 | TRBV4-2 | TRBD2 | - | CASSAGLAGGGQETQYF | TGTGCCAGCAGCGCGGGACTAGCGGGAGGTGGTCAAGAGACCCAGTACTTC
TRBJ1-1 | TRBV3-1/TRBV3-2 | - | - | CASSQEQGISTEAFF | TGTGCCAGCAGCCAGGAACAGGGTATAAGCACTGAAGCTTTCTTT
TRBJ2-2 | TRBV5-1 | - | - | CASSLSSLSRELFF | TGCGCCAGCAGCTTGAGCTCCCTTTCTCGGGAGCTGTTTTTT
TRBJ2-1 | TRBV11-3 | - | - | CASSLRMDNEQFF | TGTGCCAGCAGCTTAAGGATGGATAATGAGCAGTTCTTC
TRBJ2-2 | TRBV2 | - | - | CASRGTHTGELFF | TGTGCCAGCAGGGGAACCCACACCGGGGAGCTGTTTTTT
TRBJ2-7 | TRBV28 | TRBD2 | - | CASSPSGRFYEQYF | TGTGCCAGCAGTCCTAGCGGGAGGTTCTACGAGCAGTACTTC
TRBJ2-7 | TRBV3-1/TRBV3-2 | TRBD2 | - | CASSQIAGAYEQYF | TGTGCCAGCAGCCAAATAGCGGGAGCCTACGAGCAGTACTTC
TRBJ2-7 | TRBV9 | TRBD2 | - | CASSDGTSGRYEQYF | TGTGCCAGCAGCGATGGGACTAGCGGGAGGTACGAGCAGTACTTC
TRBJ2-5 | TRBV7-2 | TRBD1 | - | CASSLSPGQGAGETQYF | TGTGCCAGCAGCTTATCCCCCGGACAGGGGGCGGGAGAGACCCAGTACTTC
TRBJ1-1 | TRBV5-1 | - | - | CASSLLGGSVNTEAFF | TGCGCCAGCAGCTTGTTGGGGGGGTCCGTGAACACTGAAGCTTTCTTT
TRBJ2-7 | TRBV27 | TRBD2 | - | CASSSTSGGYEQYF | TGTGCCAGCAGTTCGACTAGCGGGGGCTACGAGCAGTACTTC
TRBJ1-3 | TRBV7-8 | - | - | CASSLGGTGNTIYF | TGTGCCAGCAGCTTAGGTGGGACTGGAAACACCATATATTTT
TRBJ2-3 | TRBV6-5 | TRBD1 | - | CASSRDRSTDTQYF | TGTGCCAGCAGCAGGGACAGGAGCACAGATACGCAGTATTTT
TRBJ2-7 | TRBV3-1/TRBV3-2 | - | - | CASSLGRSGNEQYF | TGTGCCAGCAGCCTGGGACGCTCGGGTAACGAGCAGTACTTC
TRBJ2-2 | TRBV14 | - | - | CASSRFGTVNTGELFF | TGTGCCAGCAGCCGTTTCGGGACGGTGAACACCGGGGAGCTGTTTTTT
TRBJ2-5 | TRBV5-1 | TRBD2 | - | CASSAGTSGGRETQYF | TGCGCCAGCAGCGCAGGGACTAGCGGGGGGAGAGAGACCCAGTACTTC
TRBJ2-7 | TRBV6-5 | - | few | CVAGRSGNTYEQYF | TGTGTCGCAGGGCGGTCAGGAAACACCTACGAGCAGTACTTC
TRBJ1-1 | TRBV25-1 | - | - | CASSEWGQGNTEAFF | TGTGCCAGCAGTGAATGGGGCCAGGGGAACACTGAAGCTTTCTTT
TRBJ2-2 | TRBV3-1/TRBV3-2 | - | - | CASSQLYTGELFF | TGTGCCAGCAGCCAATTATACACCGGGGAGCTGTTTTTT
TRBJ1-2 | TRBV7-9 | - | - | CASSLVQGPNGYTF | TGTGCCAGCAGCTTAGTTCAGGGGCCGAATGGCTACACCTTC
TRBJ1-4 | TRBV7-9 | TRBD1 | - | CASSSIPGQGNEKLFF | TGTGCCAGCAGCTCGATACCGGGACAGGGGAATGAAAAACTGTTTTTT
TRBJ2-7 | TRBV4-1 | - | - | CASSQDPAVLYEQYF | TGCGCCAGCAGCCAAGATCCCGCAGTCCTCTACGAGCAGTACTTC
TRBJ2-2 | TRBV6-5 | TRBD2 | - | CASIMRGGNTGELFF | TGTGCCAGCATTATGCGGGGGGGAAACACCGGGGAGCTGTTTTTT
TRBJ1-6 | TRBV4-1 | TRBD1 | - | CASSQETGARPPLHF | TGCGCCAGCAGCCAAGAAACAGGGGCCAGGCCACCCCTCCACTTT
TRBJ1-5 | TRBV3-1/TRBV3-2 | - | - | CASSQTENQPQHF | TGTGCCAGCAGCCAGACAGAAAATCAGCCCCAGCATTTT
TRBJ1-3 | TRBV5-1 | TRBD1 | - | CASSSGTGLSSGNTIYF | TGCGCCAGCAGCTCCGGGACAGGACTTAGCTCTGGAAACACCATATATTTT